Sequencing of this TCR beta chain was carried out in a study of blood T cell repertoires in COVID-19. About the study: Researchers got acute and convalescent COVID-19 samples from the United States, Italy and Spain. PBMCs, B-cell-depleted T cells, or T cells were the source of the cDNA or gDNA that made up the material.

Methods used by the authors: Estimation of nucleated cell counts was performed using reference gene primer amplification. The assay was immunoSEQ multiplex PCR, and TCRdb's table has in-frame clones only and misses some. V and J calls plus clone size are reproduced from that table; the DNA served to infer D and trimming. This sample carries roughly 210,000 clones, about 85% of them seen once, and the ten largest clones take over 9.5%. Seattle patients were enrolled while actively infected and followed longitudinally. Germline V gene data show CDR1 as LNHDA and CDR2 as SQIVND (reference sequence). V was cut by 3 bases and J by 3 bases, with 8 bases left in between. The CDR3 is 13 residues long.

Sequences were obtained from peripheral blood. The sequence was obtained from a woman older than 75 with COVID-19, enrolled during active disease. V is TRBV19 and J is TRBJ1-1; D unresolved. This CDR3 reads CASSMQAYTEAFF. The CDR3, as DNA: TGTGCCAGTAGTATGCAGGCGTACACTGAAGCTTTCTTT.